This T cell receptor (beta chain) was obtained from a study of cytomegalovirus exposure and HLA in healthy donors. Study-level points and caveats: Earlier analysis found most TCR beta V segments productive about 87% or about 30% of the time. In a later analysis, parvovirus B19, influenza, CMV and Epstein-Barr virus appeared linked to several top co-occurrence clusters. Rarity marked most TCR sequences, yet some public TCRs occurred in many donors.

Primers: 60 Vbeta forward and 13 Jbeta reverse. Only in-frame clones appear in the TCRdb table, and some are missing; sequencing was by immunoSEQ multiplex PCR. The repertoire holds over 150,000 clones, with 78% as singletons. Concerning this clone: Its antigen remains unknown.

This CDR3 spans 14 amino acids. V gave up 0 bases and J gave up 7 bases; unmatched junction bases: 7. Per the germline V gene, CDR1 is GTSNPN and CDR2 is SVGIG (reference sequence). The sample consisted of PBMCs. The V call is TRBV30, the J call TRBJ1-1; 8 bases fit TRBD1. This clonotype was obtained from a woman in her forties or fifties in good health and CMV-seropositive. The CDR3 DNA reads TGTGCCTGGAGTGTAGGACAGGGACTGGGTGAAGCTTTCTTT. Its protein is CAWSVGQGLGEAFF.